The 12 T cell receptor beta chains in this list originate from one sample, sequenced in a study of cytomegalovirus exposure and HLA in healthy donors. Using immunoSEQ multiplex PCR, the repertoire was profiled, and TCRdb retains in-frame clones only, with some absent. The sample holds about 50,000 clones; about 88% are singletons and the top ten take under 7%. Sequencing was carried out using PBMCs. The origin of the receptors is a woman aged 25-40 years in good health and CMV-seronegative.

This chain joins TRBV19 and TRBJ2-7; D perhaps matches TRBD1 (5 bases). The CDR3 covers 12 residues. Germline CDR1 and CDR2: LNHDA and SQIVND (reference sequence). V was pared by 5 bases and J by 5 bases, with 10 bases between. As DNA, the CDR3 is TGTGCCAGTAGTGTTTCAGGGAACGAGCAGTACTTC. Translated, it gives CASSVSGNEQYF.

The chain joins TRBV9 to TRBJ1-2, with 8 bases lining up with TRBD1. The CDR3 sequence is 15 residues long. Germline CDR1 is SGDLS and CDR2 is YYNGEE. V lost 4 bases, J lost 4 bases, and 9 bases stayed unmatched. Here the CDR3 DNA reads TGTGCCAGCAGCAGGGAGGACAGGGACGGCTATGGCTACACCTTC. Translation: CASSREDRDGYGYTF.

Written as DNA, the CDR3 is TGTGCCAGCAGCTTAGCCGGGACTAGTTGGTACAATGAGCAGTTCTTC. Amino acid sequence: CASSLAGTSWYNEQFF. This chain connects TRBV7-3 to TRBJ2-1; 8 bases are a match to TRBD2. This CDR3 has 16 residues. J gave up 4 bases and V 2 bases, and 7 bases lay outside the gene matches. Germline V gene sequence: CDR1 SGHTA, CDR2 FQGTGA.

This clone has just a few counts. V usage is TRBV12-5 and J usage is TRBJ1-1, with D possibly being TRBD1 (6 bases). This CDR3 has 15 amino acids. The germline V gene has CDR1 LGHNT and CDR2 FRNRAP. V lost 1 base, J lost 0 bases, and 9 bases lay in between. The CDR3 sequence: CASGLGQGMNTEAFF. In nucleotides, the CDR3 is TGTGCTAGTGGTTTGGGGCAGGGGATGAACACTGAAGCTTTCTTT.

The rearrangement uses TRBV18 and TRBJ1-2; 8 bases are a match to TRBD1. With 3 bases clipped from V and 8 bases from J, the junction kept 20 bases outside the gene matches. The V gene's germline CDR1 is KGHSH and CDR2 LQKENI. The CDR3 length is 18 residues. The DNA for the CDR3 is TGTGCCAGCTCACCTATCCCGGACAGGGCCCAGCCTAGTAGAGGCTACACCTTC. This gives the protein CASSPIPDRAQPSRGYTF.

CDR3 sequence reads: CASSLESGYTDTQYF. Written as DNA, the CDR3 is TGCGCCAGCAGCTTGGAGTCGGGATACACAGATACGCAGTATTTT. The genes are TRBV5-1 and TRBJ2-3; possibly TRBD2 for D (5 bases). Trimming shortened V by 0 bases and J by 2 bases, and 10 bases separated the two germline ends. Germline V gives CDR1 SGHRS, CDR2 YFSETQ. CDR3 length equals 15 residues.

The chain has TRBV11-2 and TRBJ2-7; unclear D gene. CDR3 size: 13 residues. Germline CDR1 and CDR2: SGHAT and FQNNGV. Trimming pared 0 bases from V and 1 base from J, leaving 4 bases between. This CDR3 is CASSLDPSYEQYF. CDR3 DNA sequence: TGTGCCAGCAGCTTAGACCCTTCCTACGAGCAGTACTTC.

The chain links TRBV11-3 to TRBJ2-7; D may be TRBD1 (5 bases). Trimming removed 2 bases from V and 6 bases from J, with 8 bases in between. The CDR3 has 12 amino acids. Germline CDR1 is SGHNT and CDR2 is YENEEA. CDR3 region: CASSLKGFEQYF. Here the CDR3 DNA reads TGTGCCAGCAGCTTAAAGGGGTTCGAGCAGTACTTC.

The V gene is TRBV10-1, the J gene TRBJ2-1, with 11 bases that match TRBD2. Per germline, CDR1 WNHNN and CDR2 SYGVQD (reference sequence). Trimming cost V 0 bases and J 6 bases; bases outside gene matches: 7. This CDR3 has 17 amino acids. This CDR3 is CASSESIAGGPGNEQFF. Written as DNA, the CDR3 is TGCGCCAGCAGTGAGTCCATAGCGGGAGGGCCCGGCAATGAGCAGTTCTTC.

The chain links TRBV6-6 to TRBJ2-7; 7 bases align to TRBD1. Losses at the gene ends were 9 bases for V and 2 bases for J; bases not matched to a gene: 4. From germline, CDR1 is MNHNY and CDR2 SVGAGI (reference sequence). The CDR3 runs 12 residues. The CDR3 loop reads CASRQGPYEQYF. CDR3 coding DNA: TGTGCCAGTCGACAGGGACCCTACGAGCAGTACTTC.

The gene calls are TRBV29-1 and TRBJ2-7; a possible D gene is TRBD1 (5 bases). Germline V gene data show CDR1 as SQVTM and CDR2 as ANQGSEA. This CDR3 has 15 amino acids. With 8 bases removed from V and 0 bases from J, the gap between germline ends came to 20 bases. DNA for the CDR3: TGCAGCCCAGGCTCTATGGGGCGGACCTCCTACGAGCAGTACTTC. Translation: CSPGSMGRTSYEQYF.

The J gene is TRBJ1-5, the V gene TRBV30; 8 bases map to TRBD1. The germline V gene encodes CDR1 GTSNPN and CDR2 SVGIG (reference sequence). This CDR3 is 15 amino acids long. The V segment lost 0 bases and the J segment 6 bases; nucleotides outside the gene matches: 7. In DNA, the CDR3 is TGTGCCTGGAGTGTCGGGGCGACAGGGGCTCAGCCCCAGCATTTT. This encodes CAWSVGATGAQPQHF.